A selection of T cell receptor beta chains follows, all from one sample in a study of blood T cell repertoires in COVID-19. Profiled with immunoSEQ multiplex PCR; TCRdb holds only in-frame clones, not every one. The data contain under 450,000 clones, about 88% of them singletons. Sequenced: PBMCs or T cells enriched from blood (not recorded which). These receptors came from a woman aged 25-40 years who had recovered from COVID-19. The CDR3 runs from the conserved cysteine through the conserved F or W. A D gene is named only where the DNA matches it firmly. The listing skips clone size in some rows; elsewhere it reads once, few, many or a size class.

V: TRBV2
length: 12
D: .
J: TRBJ1-4
size: .
DNA: TGTGCCAGTTTGCGGGCTAATGAAAAACTGTTTTTT
CDR3: CASLRANEKLFF

V: TRBV28
length: 12
D: .
J: TRBJ1-1
size: .
DNA: TGTGCCAGCTACCTCTTCGAGACTGAAGCTTTCTTT
CDR3: CASYLFETEAFF

V: TRBV18
length: 14
D: .
J: TRBJ1-5
size: .
DNA: TGTGCCAGCTCACCACCGGGGGGGAATCAGCCCCAGCATTTT
CDR3: CASSPPGGNQPQHF

V: TRBV4-1
length: 14
D: TRBD1
J: TRBJ1-5
size: .
DNA: TGCGCCAGCAGTCGACAGGGCAACAATCAGCCCCAGCATTTT
CDR3: CASSRQGNNQPQHF

V: TRBV7-9
length: 14
D: .
J: TRBJ1-4
size: .
DNA: TGTGCCAGCAGCTCCCCCGGCGGTGATGAAAAACTGTTTTTT
CDR3: CASSSPGGDEKLFF

V: TRBV19
length: 14
D: TRBD1
J: TRBJ1-4
size: .
DNA: TGTGCCAGTAGTACTGACAGGGGAAGTGAAAAACTGTTTTTT
CDR3: CASSTDRGSEKLFF

V: TRBV15
length: 17
D: TRBD2
J: TRBJ2-3
size: .
DNA: TGTGCCACCAGCAGAGATGACCCAGCGGGGGTTGGGGATACGCAGTATTTT
CDR3: CATSRDDPAGVGDTQYF

V: TRBV27
length: 12
D: .
J: TRBJ2-5
size: .
DNA: TGTGCCAGCAGTTTTTTCGGGGAGACCCAGTACTTC
CDR3: CASSFFGETQYF

V: TRBV5-1
length: 13
D: .
J: TRBJ2-7
size: .
DNA: TGCGCCAGCAGGACGCCCGGGTCCTACGAGCAGTACTTC
CDR3: CASRTPGSYEQYF

V: TRBV7-8
length: 16
D: .
J: TRBJ2-7
size: .
DNA: TGTGCCAGCAGCCCGAAGTTGTCAGGGGCGAACGACGAGCAGTACTTC
CDR3: CASSPKLSGANDEQYF

V: TRBV28
length: 15
D: TRBD1
J: TRBJ1-1
size: .
DNA: TGTGCCAGCAGTTCCTGGACAGGAACGAACACTGAAGCTTTCTTT
CDR3: CASSSWTGTNTEAFF

V: TRBV6-5
length: 15
D: TRBD1
J: TRBJ1-2
size: .
DNA: TGTGCCAGCAGTAAACCTCGGGACAGGGAGAATGGCTACACCTTC
CDR3: CASSKPRDRENGYTF

V: TRBV18
length: 17
D: .
J: TRBJ1-3
size: .
DNA: TGTGCCAGCTCATCGCTGGGGACTGAAAGCTCTGGAAACACCATATATTTT
CDR3: CASSSLGTESSGNTIYF

V: TRBV4-2
length: 14
D: .
J: TRBJ1-1
size: .
DNA: TGTGCCAGCAGCCAAGGGACAGCGAACACTGAAGCTTTCTTT
CDR3: CASSQGTANTEAFF

V: TRBV7-2
length: 15
D: .
J: TRBJ2-2
size: .
DNA: TGTGCCAGCAGAAGGGCCCGGACAAACACCGGGGAGCTGTTTTTT
CDR3: CASRRARTNTGELFF

V: TRBV5-4
length: 13
D: .
J: TRBJ1-1
size: .
DNA: TGTGCCAGCAGCTTGGGGGGCACAGGGGAAGCTTTCTTT
CDR3: CASSLGGTGEAFF

V: TRBV27
length: 15
D: TRBD2
J: TRBJ2-1
size: .
DNA: TGTGCCAGCAGTCCCTTAGCGGGGGTCTACAATGAGCAGTTCTTC
CDR3: CASSPLAGVYNEQFF

V: TRBV7-2
length: 16
D: .
J: TRBJ2-7
size: .
DNA: TGTGCCAGCAGCTTACCCCTCATTAATTCCCCGGACGAGCAGTACTTC
CDR3: CASSLPLINSPDEQYF

V: TRBV5-6
length: 15
D: .
J: TRBJ2-1
size: .
DNA: TGTGCCAGCAGCTTAGGAACAGATTCCTACAATGAGCAGTTCTTC
CDR3: CASSLGTDSYNEQFF

V: TRBV5-4
length: 16
D: TRBD1
J: TRBJ2-1
size: .
DNA: TGTGCCAGCAGTCTTAGGACAGGGGGGGACTACAATGAGCAGTTCTTC
CDR3: CASSLRTGGDYNEQFF

V: TRBV15
length: 14
D: .
J: TRBJ1-4
size: .
DNA: TGTGCCACCAGCCTACTCGGCCTAGATGAAAAACTGTTTTTT
CDR3: CATSLLGLDEKLFF

V: TRBV27
length: 15
D: TRBD1
J: TRBJ2-1
size: few
DNA: TGTGCCAGCAGTTACTGGGACAGGGGTGCCAATGAGCAGTTCTTC
CDR3: CASSYWDRGANEQFF

V: TRBV9
length: 13
D: TRBD1
J: TRBJ1-5
size: .
DNA: TGTGCCAGTGGACAGGGTGGCAATCAGCCCCAGCATTTT
CDR3: CASGQGGNQPQHF

V: TRBV13
length: 17
D: TRBD1
J: TRBJ2-2
size: .
DNA: TGTGCCAGCAGCTTCCTCCCAAGACAGGGAAACACCGGGGAGCTGTTTTTT
CDR3: CASSFLPRQGNTGELFF

V: TRBV27
length: 14
D: .
J: TRBJ1-6
size: .
DNA: TGTGCCAGCAGTCCAGGGGCGGATAATTCACCCCTCCACTTT
CDR3: CASSPGADNSPLHF

V: TRBV9
length: 15
D: TRBD1
J: TRBJ1-5
size: .
DNA: TGTGCCAGCAGCGCCCAGGGGGCGTTTAATCAGCCCCAGCATTTT
CDR3: CASSAQGAFNQPQHF

V: TRBV6-5
length: 14
D: .
J: TRBJ1-1
size: .
DNA: TGTGCCAGCAGTCCGGGACATTTGAACACTGAAGCTTTCTTT
CDR3: CASSPGHLNTEAFF

V: TRBV27
length: 17
D: TRBD1
J: TRBJ1-6
size: once
DNA: TGTGCCAGCAGTTTGGAGGGACAGGGGCTAATTGATTCACCCCTCCACTTT
CDR3: CASSLEGQGLIDSPLHF

V: TRBV5-1
length: 14
D: .
J: TRBJ2-7
size: .
DNA: TGCGCCAGCAGCCAGGTAACCGGTTCCGACGAGCAGTACTTC
CDR3: CASSQVTGSDEQYF

V: TRBV7-9
length: 12
D: TRBD1
J: TRBJ1-5
size: .
DNA: TGTGCCAGCCGACAGGGAGATCAGCCCCAGCATTTT
CDR3: CASRQGDQPQHF

V: TRBV6-1
length: 16
D: .
J: TRBJ2-7
size: .
DNA: TGTGCCAGCAGTGAAGTGTTTGGGGGCGTCATCTACGAGCAGTACTTC
CDR3: CASSEVFGGVIYEQYF

V: TRBV3-1/TRBV3-2
length: 16
D: TRBD2
J: TRBJ2-7
size: .
DNA: TGTGCCAGCAGCCAGTGGGGGAGCGGGGGCTCCTACGAGCAGTACTTC
CDR3: CASSQWGSGGSYEQYF

V: TRBV18
length: 13
D: TRBD1
J: TRBJ1-1
size: .
DNA: TGTGCCAGCTCTCCTACAGGGGGGACTGAAGCTTTCTTT
CDR3: CASSPTGGTEAFF

V: TRBV9
length: 15
D: .
J: TRBJ1-3
size: .
DNA: TGTGCCAGCAGCGGCGGGCCCAGCTCTGGAAACACCATATATTTT
CDR3: CASSGGPSSGNTIYF

V: TRBV28
length: 12
D: TRBD1
J: TRBJ1-2
size: .
DNA: TGTGCCAGCGGCAGGGGGCAAGAGGGCTACACCTTC
CDR3: CASGRGQEGYTF

V: TRBV5-1
length: 14
D: .
J: TRBJ1-2
size: few
DNA: TGCGCCAGCAGGGAGGGGACTTTTAACTATGGCTACACCTTC
CDR3: CASREGTFNYGYTF

V: TRBV1
length: 15
D: .
J: TRBJ2-2
size: .
DNA: TGCACCAGTAGGGCTAGCGGGAGTCATACCGGGGAGCTGTTTTTT
CDR3: CTSRASGSHTGELFF

V: TRBV9
length: 17
D: TRBD2
J: TRBJ2-1
size: .
DNA: TGTGCCAGCAGCGAGGGGACTAGCGGGGCACCTTACAATGAGCAGTTCTTC
CDR3: CASSEGTSGAPYNEQFF

V: TRBV10-3
length: 15
D: .
J: TRBJ1-4
size: few
DNA: TGTGCCATCAGTGGGACAAGCTCAACTAATGAAAAACTGTTTTTT
CDR3: CAISGTSSTNEKLFF

V: TRBV5-1
length: 14
D: .
J: TRBJ1-1
size: .
DNA: TGCGCCAGCAGCTACAACGCCCAGAACACTGAAGCTTTCTTT
CDR3: CASSYNAQNTEAFF

V: TRBV13
length: 15
D: TRBD2
J: TRBJ2-3
size: .
DNA: TGTGCCAGCAGCCCCGGACTAGCGGTCACAGATACGCAGTATTTT
CDR3: CASSPGLAVTDTQYF

V: TRBV21-1
length: 16
D: .
J: TRBJ2-6
size: few
DNA: TGTGCCAGCAGCAAAGGTGGCGGGGTTGGGGCCAACGTCCTGACTTTC
CDR3: CASSKGGGVGANVLTF

V: TRBV12-3/TRBV12-4
length: 13
D: .
J: TRBJ2-1
size: .
DNA: TGTGCCAGCAGCCCTAGCTCCTACAATGAGCAGTTCTTC
CDR3: CASSPSSYNEQFF